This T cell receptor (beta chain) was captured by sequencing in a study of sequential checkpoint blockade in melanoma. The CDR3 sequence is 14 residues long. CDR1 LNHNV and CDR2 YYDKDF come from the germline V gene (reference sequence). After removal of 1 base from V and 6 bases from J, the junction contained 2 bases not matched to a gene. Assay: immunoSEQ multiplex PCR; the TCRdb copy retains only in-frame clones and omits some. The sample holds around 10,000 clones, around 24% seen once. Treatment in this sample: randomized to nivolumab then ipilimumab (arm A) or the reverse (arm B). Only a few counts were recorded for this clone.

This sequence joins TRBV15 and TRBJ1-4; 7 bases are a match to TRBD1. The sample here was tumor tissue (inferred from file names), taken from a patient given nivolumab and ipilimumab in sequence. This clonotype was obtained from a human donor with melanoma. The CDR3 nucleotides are TGTGCCACCAGCAGAGGGGACAGACATGAAAAACTGTTTTTT. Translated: CATSRGDRHEKLFF.